These 2 T cell receptor beta chains originate from one sample sequenced in a study of blood T cell repertoires in COVID-19. Repertoires were generated with immunoSEQ multiplex PCR, while TCRdb's copy carries only in-frame clones and drops some. Of approximately 310,000 clones listed, 85% are singletons. The source material was PBMCs or T cells enriched from blood (not recorded which). Receptors originate from a woman aged 30 to 39 who had been exposed to COVID-19.

The chain joins TRBV30 to TRBJ1-2; 8 nucleotides agree with TRBD1. The CDR3 loop spans 14 amino acids. The V and J ends lost 4 bases and 6 bases, in that order; junction bases with no gene match: 10. The V gene's germline CDR1 is GTSNPN and CDR2 SVGIG (reference sequence). Here the CDR3 DNA reads TGTGCCTGGAAAAACCGGGACAGGATGCATGGCTACACCTTC. Translated: CAWKNRDRMHGYTF.

The rearrangement links TRBV4-3 to TRBJ1-6; 10 bases match TRBD1. The germline V gene has CDR1 LGHNA and CDR2 YSLEER. The trim removed 3 bases at V and 5 bases at J, leaving 10 bases unmatched. The CDR3 is made up of 18 amino acids. The CDR3 sequence: CASSQERQGAVNNSPLHF. The DNA for the CDR3 is TGCGCCAGCAGCCAGGAGAGACAGGGGGCGGTTAATAATTCACCCCTCCACTTT.